Listed here are 25 T cell receptor beta chains from one sample, sequenced in a study of cytomegalovirus exposure and HLA in healthy donors. PCR was performed using 60 Vbeta and 13 Jbeta primers. The method was immunoSEQ multiplex PCR; TCRdb's version includes in-frame clones alone and lacks a portion of them. The sample has approximately 140,000 clones; 55% to 80% are singletons. The sequencing sample was made of PBMCs. The receptors were gathered from a woman aged 60 to 75 in good health and CMV-seropositive.

This clone was recorded once. This CDR3 is CAWTPGTIQETQYF. The CDR3 region has the DNA TGTGCCTGGACCCCCGGGACTATCCAAGAGACCCAGTACTTC. V and J are TRBV30 and TRBJ2-5; TRBD2 agrees at 7 bases. CDR1 is GTSNPN, CDR2 SVGIG, per germline (reference sequence). The CDR3 runs 14 residues. Losses at the gene ends were 4 bases for V and 1 base for J; bases not matched to a gene: 6.

This chain uses TRBV28 with TRBJ2-1, with 8 bases lining up with TRBD2. Germline V lookup: CDR1 MDHEN, CDR2 SYDVKM. Unmatched junction bases numbered 5, after V lost 2 bases and J lost 5 bases. The CDR3 is made up of 15 amino acids. The DNA of the CDR3 is TGTGCCAGCAGTTTAGTGGCGGGAGGTCACAATGAGCAGTTCTTC. This codes for CASSLVAGGHNEQFF.

The chain is built from TRBV19 and TRBJ1-5, with no clear D. Germline assignment: CDR1 LNHDA and CDR2 SQIVND (reference sequence). Trimming shortened V by 3 bases and J by 5 bases, and 17 bases separated the two germline ends. The CDR3 runs to 16 residues. The CDR3 spells CASSIRSAGKDQPQHF. In DNA form, the CDR3 reads TGTGCCAGTAGTATCCGCTCAGCGGGTAAGGATCAGCCCCAGCATTTT.

The sample holds a few counts of this clone. The junction departs from the called germline gene at one end, perhaps through a read error. The CDR3 loop is CASSPQHSGNTIYF. The CDR3 region has the DNA TGTGCCAGCTCCCCACAGCACTCTGGAAACACCATATATTTT. The chain couples TRBV18 to TRBJ1-3; unclear D gene. The CDR3 spans 14 residues. Per germline, CDR1 KGHSH and CDR2 LQKENI.

The chain employs TRBV7-2 and TRBJ1-2, with 9 bases fitting TRBD1. V gave up 0 bases and J gave up 8 bases; unmatched junction bases: 10. This CDR3 is 16 amino acids long. Per the germline V gene, CDR1 is SGHTA and CDR2 is FQGNSA. The CDR3 coding sequence is TGTGCCAGCAGCTTAGCACAGGGGGCTAACCCAGGAGGCTACACCTTC. It encodes CASSLAQGANPGGYTF.

This clone showed up just a few times. The V and J genes are TRBV10-3 and TRBJ2-7; D unresolved. V was cut by 2 bases and J by 2 bases, with 7 bases left in between. This CDR3 contains 13 residues. CDR1 is ENHRY and CDR2 is SYGVKD in the germline V gene. As DNA, the CDR3 is TGTGCCATCAGTGAGACTACCGCCTACGAGCAGTACTTC. Residues: CAISETTAYEQYF.

This clone was observed a handful of times. V is TRBV10-3 and J is TRBJ1-3, with D possibly being TRBD1 (5 bases). The CDR3 has 18 amino acids. V was clipped by 2 bases and J by 1 base, with 18 bases between them. Germline V gene lookup returns CDR1 ENHRY and CDR2 SYGVKD. The CDR3 bases are TGTGCCATCAGTGAGGGACAAAGAACCGCCATGTCTGGAAACACCATATATTTT. This encodes CAISEGQRTAMSGNTIYF.

This chain joins TRBV18 and TRBJ1-1; D is unclear. Germline-derived CDR1 and CDR2 are KGHSH and LQKENI. V lost 2 bases and J lost 0, with 13 bases in between. This CDR3 contains 16 residues. CDR3 sequence: CASSPAQRPLNTEAFF. The CDR3 DNA sequence: TGTGCCAGCTCACCAGCCCAGCGGCCCTTGAACACTGAAGCTTTCTTT.

The chain recombines TRBV6-6 with TRBJ2-3, with a tentative D call TRBD2 (5 bases). Germline V lookup: CDR1 MNHNY, CDR2 SVGAGI (reference sequence). V lost 6 bases and J 5 bases, leaving 12 bases between the germline ends. The CDR3 is 13 residues long. The CDR3 sequence: CASRNPSLDTQYF. CDR3 bases: TGTGCCAGCAGAAACCCTAGCTTAGATACGCAGTATTTT.

The CDR3 nucleotides are TGCAGCGTTACCTCTAGGTGGGACACCGGGGAGCTGTTTTTT. Protein sequence: CSVTSRWDTGELFF. V and J are TRBV29-1 and TRBJ2-2; the D is unclear. This CDR3 comprises 14 residues. The ends were cut back, 5 bases at V and 3 bases at J, with 13 bases in the middle. Per the germline V gene, CDR1 is SQVTM and CDR2 is ANQGSEA.

V usage is TRBV28 and J usage is TRBJ2-5; TRBD2 matches at 7 bases. The germline V gene has CDR1 MDHEN and CDR2 SYDVKM. Trimming cost V 8 bases and J 0 bases; bases outside gene matches: 6. The CDR3 sequence is 14 residues long. The chain's CDR3 is CASRERDYQETQYF. The CDR3 region has the DNA TGTGCCAGCCGGGAGCGGGACTACCAAGAGACCCAGTACTTC.

The CDR3 bases are TGCGCCAGTCGAGAGGGGAACACCGGGGAGCTGTTTTTT. This translates into CASREGNTGELFF. The V and J genes are TRBV5-1 and TRBJ2-2, with D perhaps matching TRBD2 (5 bases). Trimming pared 8 bases from V and 1 base from J, leaving 9 bases between. The CDR3 consists of 13 residues. Germline CDR1 is SGHRS and CDR2 is YFSETQ.

The chain recombines TRBV6-1 with TRBJ2-7; TRBD2 matches 9 bases. V dropped 7 bases and J dropped 5; count of bases not matched to a gene: 9. The V gene's germline CDR1 is MNHNS and CDR2 SASEGT. The CDR3 has 14 residues. The CDR3 loop is CASTRLAGIDEQYF. The CDR3 coding sequence is TGTGCCAGCACCCGGCTAGCGGGAATCGACGAGCAGTACTTC.

The CDR3 loop is CASSSAGGLEETQYF. The CDR3 region has the DNA TGTGCCAGCAGCTCGGCGGGAGGGCTAGAGGAGACCCAGTACTTC. V usage is TRBV7-2 and J usage is TRBJ2-5; 9 bases line up with TRBD2. The CDR3 spans 15 residues. Germline assignment: CDR1 SGHTA and CDR2 FQGNSA. J lost 5 bases, V lost 4 bases, and 8 bases had no gene match.

This chain uses TRBV29-1 with TRBJ2-7; 8 bases agree with TRBD1. The length of the CDR3 is 15 residues. With 0 bases clipped from V and 0 bases from J, the junction kept 4 bases outside the gene matches. The germline V gene encodes CDR1 SQVTM and CDR2 ANQGSEA. Here the CDR3 reads CSVEDRGTGSYEQYF. The DNA of the CDR3 is TGCAGCGTTGAAGATAGAGGGACAGGCTCCTACGAGCAGTACTTC.

The table lists this clone with a few counts. The CDR3 DNA reads as TGTGCCAGCACCTCTAGCGGATACAATGAGCAGTTCTTC. The encoded protein is CASTSSGYNEQFF. The chain has TRBV7-8 and TRBJ2-1; 7 bases map to TRBD2. The CDR3 totals 13 residues. The J segment lost 4 bases and the V segment lost 7 bases, leaving 4 bases of the junction unmatched. Germline-derived CDR1 and CDR2 are SGHVS and FQNEAQ.

This clone has a handful of counts. The V and J genes are TRBV28 and TRBJ1-5; tentatively, D is TRBD1 (6 bases). The V end was cut by 3 bases, the J end by 1 base, with 7 bases between. CDR1 is MDHEN, CDR2 SYDVKM, per germline. This CDR3 region has 14 residues. The CDR3 DNA is TGTGCCAGCAGTTTGAGGGGGAGCAATCAGCCCCAGCATTTT. It translates to CASSLRGSNQPQHF.

This clone was picked up a small number of times. The chain couples TRBV29-1 to TRBJ2-7, with a tentative D call TRBD2 (6 bases). The CDR3 loop spans 14 amino acids. V lost 6 bases and J 2 bases, leaving 17 bases between the germline ends. CDR1 is SQVTM, CDR2 ANQGSEA, per germline. CDR3 DNA: TGCAGCGTCGCCGACTGGACTAACACCTACGAGCAGTACTTC. Its translation: CSVADWTNTYEQYF.

V usage is TRBV2 and J usage is TRBJ1-3; 7 bases map to TRBD1. Germline V lookup: CDR1 SNHLY, CDR2 FYNNEI. Trimming cost V 6 bases and J 0 bases; bases outside gene matches: 5. CDR3 length equals 15 residues. The CDR3 loop is CASRAGTASGNTIYF. DNA of the CDR3: TGTGCCAGCAGGGCTGGGACAGCCTCTGGAAACACCATATATTTT.

This chain joins TRBV28 and TRBJ2-3; the D gene is possibly TRBD1 (7 bases). Germline lookup yields CDR1 MDHEN and CDR2 SYDVKM. This CDR3 has 15 residues. V gave up 2 bases and J gave up 2 bases, with 11 bases separating them. The chain's CDR3 is CASSLPRGDTDTQYF. The CDR3 nucleotides are TGTGCCAGCAGTTTACCCAGGGGGGACACAGATACGCAGTATTTT.

The CDR3 region is CASRPQGGAYEQYF. CDR3 nucleotides: TGCGCCAGCAGGCCGCAGGGTGGGGCCTACGAGCAGTACTTC. This rearrangement joins TRBV10-2 to TRBJ2-7; weak D call: TRBD1 (5 bases). CDR1 and CDR2 (germline): WSHSY, SAAADI. The V and J ends lost 6 bases and 2 bases respectively, with 14 bases between them. The CDR3 spans 14 residues.

This clone came up once. The chain couples TRBV28 to TRBJ2-3; 8 bases are shared with TRBD1. The V segment lost 5 bases and the J segment 4 bases; nucleotides outside the gene matches: 2. The length of the CDR3 is 13 residues. CDR1 is MDHEN and CDR2 is SYDVKM in the germline V gene. CDR3 in DNA: TGTGCCAGCAGTGTACAGGGGGCAGATACGCAGTATTTT. Translating gives CASSVQGADTQYF.

This clone showed up just a few times. The chain links TRBV4-2 to TRBJ2-1; D may be TRBD1 (5 bases). The germline V and J ends were trimmed by 0 bases and 6 bases, with 12 bases remaining between them. The CDR3 sequence is 15 residues long. Germline lookup yields CDR1 LGHNA and CDR2 YNFKEQ. The CDR3 DNA is TGTGCCAGCAGCCAAGATATGGGCAGGGTCAATGAGCAGTTCTTC. This codes for CASSQDMGRVNEQFF.

This sequence joins TRBV7-2 and TRBJ1-1; D may be TRBD1 (5 bases). Between the trimmed V and J ends, which lost 5 bases and 3 bases, there was a span of 13 bases. This CDR3 contains 14 residues. CDR1 is SGHTA, CDR2 FQGNSA, per germline. CDR3 sequence: CASSTRVSHTEAFF. DNA of the CDR3: TGTGCCAGCAGCACCAGGGTGTCCCACACTGAAGCTTTCTTT.

The V gene is TRBV28, the J gene TRBJ1-2; 7 nucleotides match TRBD1. The V gene end was trimmed by 3 bases and the J gene end by 5 bases; junction bases not matched to a gene: 12. Germline-derived CDR1 and CDR2 are MDHEN and SYDVKM. The CDR3 runs 16 residues. This CDR3 reads CASSFVNTGARYGYTF. CDR3 nucleotide sequence: TGTGCCAGCAGTTTCGTCAACACAGGGGCCCGATATGGCTACACCTTC.